The entry below gives a single TCR beta chain sequence along with its context. Its antigen is currently unknown. The sample originates from a study of cytomegalovirus exposure and HLA in healthy donors. Whole-study results and caveats: Researchers reported in a later analysis that common viral pathogens appeared linked to several top clusters.

The PCR had 60 Vbeta and 13 Jbeta primers. Sequencing was performed with immunoSEQ multiplex PCR; in TCRdb, only in-frame clones are kept and a portion is missing. This table lists around 140,000 clones. Input material: PBMCs. The TCR was taken from a man in his late teens or twenties in good health and CMV-seronegative.

CDR3 in amino acids: CASSQVGTVEAFF. CDR3 sequence (DNA): TGCGCCAGCAGCCAGGTCGGGACAGTTGAAGCTTTCTTT. The V call is TRBV4-3, the J call TRBJ1-1; TRBD1 agrees at 7 bases. The CDR3 is 13 residues long. V lost 3 bases to trimming and J lost 7 bases; unmatched junction nucleotides: 5. Germline V gene data show CDR1 as LGHNA and CDR2 as YSLEER.